This entry lists 15 T cell receptor beta chains sequenced from one sample in a study of blood T cells in healthy people across ages. A second PCR, run for roughly 7 to 12 cycles, used a sample-barcoded 5' primer plus a J-beta primer mix. One entry per CDR3 protein, called by TCRdb with MiXCR from the 5' RACE reads. This table has over 700,000 distinct CDR3 sequences, 50% to 65% appearing once. The specimen sequenced was blood. Source of these receptors: a man older than 75 in good health.

Only a few counts were recorded for this clonotype. V and J are TRBV7-9 and TRBJ1-4; TRBD1 agrees at 7 bases. Germline assignment: CDR1 SEHNR and CDR2 FQNEAQ (reference sequence). This CDR3 contains 15 residues. Trimming at V came to 5 bases and at J to 4 bases, leaving 7 bases not matched to a gene. In nucleotides, the CDR3 is TGTGCCAGCAGCGCTCCGGGACAGCGTAATGAAAAACTGTTTTTT. Encoded protein: CASSAPGQRNEKLFF.

The chain carries TRBV2 and TRBJ1-2, with TRBD1 as a possible D gene (5 bases). The CDR3 spans 13 residues. V was shortened by 7 bases and J by 8 bases, with 17 bases between the two germline ends. CDR1 is SNHLY, CDR2 FYNNEI, per germline. The CDR3 DNA sequence: TGTGCCAGCAAGGCGGACTGGGGGAGCGGCTACACCTTC. Its protein product is CASKADWGSGYTF.

This clonotype was counted many times. The V gene is TRBV29-1, the J gene TRBJ1-1; no reliable D call. CDR3 length: 13 residues. Deletions cut 7 bases from V and 1 base from J, with 13 bases between. Germline V gene sequence: CDR1 SQVTM, CDR2 ANQGSEA. In DNA form, the CDR3 reads TGCAGCGCTGCGGCCCCACCGAACACTGAAGCTTTCTTT. Translation: CSAAAPPNTEAFF.

The chain carries TRBV19 and TRBJ1-1; 12 nucleotides align to TRBD1. Losses at the gene ends were 6 bases for V and 5 bases for J; bases not matched to a gene: 10. Per the germline V gene, CDR1 is LNHDA and CDR2 is SQIVND (reference sequence). The CDR3 covers 16 residues. The CDR3 bases are TGTGCCAGTAGCATTCCGGGACAGGGGGCTTGGACTGAAGCTTTCTTT. It is translated as CASSIPGQGAWTEAFF.

The CDR3 reads CASSPWVSQNNEQFF. The CDR3 DNA reads as TGTGCCAGCAGCCCCTGGGTATCACAAAACAATGAGCAGTTCTTC. The V gene is TRBV11-2, the J gene TRBJ2-1; the D is unclear. Trimming pared 5 bases from V and 5 bases from J, leaving 16 bases between. CDR1 and CDR2 from the germline V gene are SGHAT and FQNNGV. This CDR3 spans 15 amino acids.

This clonotype occurred a few times. J is TRBJ2-3 and V is TRBV20-1, with TRBD2 matching 7 bases. Germline trimming cut 2 bases from V and 3 bases from J; bases unmatched to any gene: 2. This CDR3 has 13 residues. From germline, CDR1 is DFQATT and CDR2 SNEGSKA (reference sequence). The DNA of the CDR3 is TGCAGTGCTAGACAGGGAGGGACAGATACGCAGTATTTT. It translates to CSARQGGTDTQYF.

The V and J genes are TRBV6-6 and TRBJ2-7, with a possible D match to TRBD1 (5 bases). The CDR3 totals 14 residues. Trimming removed 2 bases from V and 2 bases from J, with 10 bases in between. Germline V CDR1 and CDR2: MNHNY, SVGAGI (reference sequence). The CDR3 DNA sequence: TGTGCCAGCAGTTACGGCAGGGATGCCTACGAGCAGTACTTC. Protein sequence: CASSYGRDAYEQYF.

The rearrangement uses TRBV29-1 and TRBJ2-5; TRBD2 might be the D (6 bases). The CDR3 contains 12 residues. Per the germline V gene, CDR1 is SQVTM and CDR2 is ANQGSEA. The V and J ends lost 5 bases and 3 bases respectively, with 10 bases between them. CDR3: CSVSTGEETQYF. The DNA for the CDR3 is TGCAGCGTTAGTACGGGGGAAGAGACCCAGTACTTC.

This clonotype occurred a few times. V and J are TRBV24-1 and TRBJ1-2, with D tentatively TRBD1 (5 bases). V was pared by 3 bases and J by 5 bases, with 9 bases between. The V gene's germline CDR1 is KGHDR and CDR2 SFDVKD. The CDR3 extends over 13 amino acids. CDR3 coding DNA: TGTGCCACCAGTGATCTGACAGAGTATGGCTACACCTTC. Amino acids: CATSDLTEYGYTF.

This clonotype was seen only a few times. Here the CDR3 DNA reads TGCGCCAGCAGCGCAGCGGGACAGAACTATGGCTACACCTTC. It encodes CASSAAGQNYGYTF. The chain couples TRBV5-1 to TRBJ1-2, with 7 nucleotides matching TRBD1. This CDR3 region has 14 residues. Germline lookup yields CDR1 SGHRS and CDR2 YFSETQ. V was clipped by 4 bases and J by 2 bases; unmatched bases: 5. Using reference TRBV5-1 and TRBJ1-2 for the parts outside the CDR3, the full variable domain is KAGVTQTPRYLIKTRGQQVTLSCSPISGHRSVSWYQQTPGQGLQFLFEYFSETQRNKGNFPGRFSGRQFSNSRSEMNVSTLELGDSALYLCASSAAGQNYGYTFGSGTRLTVV.

V and J are TRBV29-1 and TRBJ2-7; D perhaps matches TRBD2 (6 bases). The CDR3 runs 13 residues. Trimming cost V 6 bases and J 2 bases, with 14 bases left between them. Germline V gene sequence: CDR1 SQVTM, CDR2 ANQGSEA. In DNA form, the CDR3 reads TGCAGCGTCTCCGGGACTCGCACCTACGAGCAGTACTTC. This encodes CSVSGTRTYEQYF.

This chain connects TRBV7-9 to TRBJ2-3; a possible D gene is TRBD2 (6 bases). From germline, CDR1 is SEHNR and CDR2 FQNEAQ (reference sequence). The V gene lost 1 base and the J gene lost 14 bases, with 22 bases spanning the gap. This CDR3 is built from 15 residues. The CDR3 DNA follows: TGTGCCAGCAGCTTAGAAGGCGGGGCCCACAGATACGCGTATTTT. It encodes CASSLEGGAHRYAYF.

This clonotype was detected only a few times. The V gene is TRBV20-1, the J gene TRBJ1-2; D call uncertain. The CDR3 has 13 residues. V gave up 5 bases and J gave up 4 bases, with 14 bases separating them. In germline, CDR1 is DFQATT, CDR2 SNEGSKA (reference sequence). Written as DNA, the CDR3 is TGCAGTGCTGGCACTAGGGCAGGCTATGGCTACACCTTC. Translated, it gives CSAGTRAGYGYTF.

This clonotype was recorded a few times. This chain links TRBV7-2 with TRBJ2-4; 9 nucleotides agree with TRBD1. The germline V gene has CDR1 SGHTA and CDR2 FQGNSA. V was pared by 1 base and J by 1 base, with 11 bases of the junction left unmatched. The CDR3 length is 19 residues. The CDR3 region has the DNA TGTGCCAGCAGCTTAGTTACGACAGGGGGGCAAGAGGCCAAAAACATTCAGTACTTC. Residues: CASSLVTTGGQEAKNIQYF. The whole variable domain, remainder taken from reference TRBV7-2 and TRBJ2-4, is GAGVSQSPSNKVTEKGKDVELRCDPISGHTALYWYRQSLGQGLEFLIYFQGNSAPDKSGLPSDRFSAERTGGSVSTLTIQRTQQEDSAVYLCASSLVTTGGQEAKNIQYFGAGTRLSVL.

The chain joins TRBV7-2 to TRBJ2-4; TRBD1 aligns across 8 bases. TRBJ2-7 explains the end of the DNA better; the J call may be wrong. Germline V gene data show CDR1 as SGHTA and CDR2 as FQGNSA. This CDR3 has 17 amino acids. This CDR3 is CASSLAGGQDASYEQYF. The CDR3 DNA follows: TGTGCCAGCAGCTTAGCGGGGGGACAGGACGCGTCCTACGAGCAGTACTTC.